This TCR beta chain was profiled in a study of blood T cell repertoires in COVID-19 (dated by TCRdb to about 2020). Broadly, across the study: Collaborator samples came from the United States, Italy and Spain and covered acute and convalescent phases of COVID-19. The prospective study material was composed of cDNA or gDNA derived from T cells, B-cell-depleted T cells, or PBMCs. Subjects who had been exposed to COVID-19, were actively infected with it, or had recovered from it provided the deeply sampled blood TCRbeta repertoires that made up the dataset. The repertoires were released in a freely available public database intended as a resource for research on the immune response to SARS-CoV-2. Samples came from the ongoing ImmuneRACE study (first 160 participants) plus 1,254 subjects from 6 global collaborators. Sample metadata almost always included a de-identified subject ID, COVID-19 status, age in years and sex. Where available, HLA class I and class II types were obtained from metadata supplied by the sample provider rather than from assay-based typing.

Results the study describes overall, beyond this receptor: The quantity of clinical and demographic metadata differed by source and by participant and was supplied without curation.

TCRbeta CDR3 regions were amplified from genomic DNA by means of the immunoSEQ Assay, a bias-controlled multiplex PCR. The study's processing was this. The number of nucleated cells in each sample was estimated from the amplification of reference gene primers within the assay. Sequence reads were collapsed and filtered to measure the absolute abundance of every unique TCRbeta CDR3 rearrangement. For each sample, productive Simpson clonality was calculated as the square root of Simpson's diversity index over productive rearrangements. Imported from immuneACCESS, the table was reduced by TCRdb to in-frame sequences with V and J called. These copies leave out some clones; in studies compared against another copy, an unresolved V gene accounts for under half, and the cause of the remainder is not known. Clone size and V and J calls were adopted from that table, with D and trimming inferred from the DNA. The sample table shows about 45,000 clones, and about four fifths are seen once. Clones ranked in the top ten supply over 12% of the sample.

Each collaborating institution followed its own protocols to collect whole blood in K2EDTA tubes. Collaborator samples were shipped for TCRbeta analysis as frozen whole blood, isolated PBMCs, or DNA extracted from either sample type. Of note for this clone: Its antigen is still unknown. No base-level quality is on record; no much larger clone is a single base apart.

V gives up 5 bases and J gives up 3 bases, and the segment between their germline ends measures 13 bases. CDR1 and CDR2 are read off the germline V gene as SGHNT and YENEEA. The CDR3 runs 14 amino acids, cysteine and phenylalanine included. Only the CDR3 region is kept as DNA, spanning 42 bases read in frame from base 1. The TCR sequence derives from a human donor in a cohort sampled during active COVID-19. The chain employs TRBV11-3 and TRBJ2-5; no D segment can be confidently identified. The sample comprised peripheral blood. The CDR3 loop reads CASSRRTFEETQYF. The DNA reads as follows: TGTGCCAGCAGCCGCCGCACTTTCGAAGAGACCCAGTACTTC. Full variable domain (CDR3 extended with the reference TRBV11-3 and TRBJ2-5 proteins): EAGVVQSPRYKIIEKKQPVAFWCNPISGHNTLYWYLQNLGQGPELLIRYENEEAVDDSQLPKDRFSAERLKGVDSTLKIQPAELGDSAVYLCASSRRTFEETQYFGPGTRLLVL.